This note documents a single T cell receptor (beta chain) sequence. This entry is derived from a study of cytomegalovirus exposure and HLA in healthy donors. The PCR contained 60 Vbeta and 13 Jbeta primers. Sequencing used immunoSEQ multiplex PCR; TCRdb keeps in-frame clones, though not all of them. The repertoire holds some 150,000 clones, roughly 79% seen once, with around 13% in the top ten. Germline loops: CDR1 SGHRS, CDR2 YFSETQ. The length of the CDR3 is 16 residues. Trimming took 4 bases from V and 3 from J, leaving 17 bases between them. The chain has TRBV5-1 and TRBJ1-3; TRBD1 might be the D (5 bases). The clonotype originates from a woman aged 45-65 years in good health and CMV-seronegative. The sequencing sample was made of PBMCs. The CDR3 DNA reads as TGCGCCAGCAGCAGGGACGGGGGAGAGTATGGAAACACCATATATTTT. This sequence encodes CASSRDGGEYGNTIYF.